This T cell receptor (beta chain) was profiled in a study of control samples from healthy donors and cancer patients. Assay used: immunoSEQ multiplex PCR; TCRdb lists only in-frame clones, some missing. This table holds about 160,000 clones, roughly 92% found once. This CDR3 has 17 residues. V was trimmed by 6 bases and J by 0 bases, leaving 20 bases between them. In germline, CDR1 is LNHDA, CDR2 SQIVND (reference sequence). This receptor was identified in a woman in her 30s in good health. The material sequenced was blood. The rearrangement uses TRBV19 and TRBJ1-1, with D perhaps matching TRBD1 (6 bases). The chain's CDR3 is CASRGDISETMNTEAFF. DNA of the CDR3: TGTGCCAGTAGGGGGGACATTTCGGAAACCATGAACACTGAAGCTTTCTTT.